This T cell receptor beta chain was observed in a study of T cell responses to AZD1222 COVID-19 vaccine. Study results and caveats: The study reported that nearly half of spike-specific TCRs target unmutated variant regions. Spike-wide coverage was observed for vaccine-associated CD4 TCRs, with dominant responses at 160-218 and 743-854.

Pooled together were second doses at about 4 or about 12 weeks. Here immunoSEQ multiplex PCR was the method, and the copy in TCRdb shows in-frame clones only, minus some. The table has about 140,000 clones, 85% to 95% seen once. This clone was picked up a small number of times. Its specificity is unknown. CDR3 size: 13 residues. Germline values: CDR1 SGHVS, CDR2 FNYEAQ. Trimming stripped 2 bases from V and 2 bases from J, with 6 bases between. The chain is built from TRBV7-6 and TRBJ2-5; TRBD1 is a possible D gene (5 bases). The source was peripheral blood, collected 28 days after the second AZD1222 dose. The source is an adult who received the AZD1222 COVID-19 vaccine. The DNA of the CDR3 is TGTGCCAGCAGCTTATCAGGGCAAGAGACCCAGTACTTC. Encoded protein: CASSLSGQETQYF.